The rows below give T cell receptor beta chains drawn from one sample of a study of CD8 T cells in ankylosing spondylitis. TCRdb analysed the 5' RACE reads with MiXCR anew, one entry per CDR3 protein. The sample consists of some 30,000 distinct CDR3 sequences, over 12% of them appearing once. Sequencing input: blood. Receptors originate from a male donor with ankylosing spondylitis or in good health (not recorded which). The CDR3 runs from the conserved cysteine through the conserved F or W. The order of the fields is V gene, J gene, CDR3 protein.

TRBV6-2/TRBV6-3	TRBJ2-2	CASSFTRTADVAGELFF
TRBV5-1	TRBJ2-1	CASSLESRTGEQFF
TRBV5-1	TRBJ2-1	CASYQGPNNEQFF
TRBV6-5	TRBJ2-3	CASTPPWTRLSCTDTQYF
TRBV11-2	TRBJ2-1	CASSLSGGRVRNEQFF
TRBV4-1	TRBJ2-1	CASSESGTNEQFF
TRBV2	TRBJ2-4	CASGGALESIQYF
TRBV24-1	TRBJ2-2	CATSATSTGELFF
TRBV7-2	TRBJ1-1	CASSLVQDTEAFF
TRBV29-1	TRBJ1-4	CSVGAGANEKLFF
TRBV12-3/TRBV12-4	TRBJ1-4	CASSDSGSQLFF
TRBV7-2	TRBJ1-4	CASSLHPGTNEKLFF
TRBV12-3/TRBV12-4	TRBJ2-1	CASSSGLAGVLNEQFF
TRBV20-1	TRBJ2-5	CSAREIGQETQYF
TRBV7-2	TRBJ2-3	CASSLAELFDTQYF
TRBV20-1	TRBJ1-4	CSASEQGVHEKLFF
TRBV3-1	TRBJ2-3	CASSPATDTQYF
TRBV4-2	TRBJ2-5	CASSQEGQGMGKTQYF
TRBV20-1	TRBJ2-1	CSADKLAGAENEQFF
TRBV6-5	TRBJ2-3	CASSYGTSGYTQYF
TRBV19	TRBJ2-7	CASSALGQDYEQYF
TRBV12-3/TRBV12-4	TRBJ2-7	CASSSGQGPYEQYF
TRBV10-3	TRBJ2-2	CAISESRTGELFF
TRBV27	TRBJ2-2	CASSLGRYTGELFF